A single TCR beta chain is shown here with its context. Its specificity is not known. TCRdb's table, derived via immunoSEQ multiplex PCR, lists solely in-frame clones and lacks some. The sample has roughly 19,000 clones, around 89% seen once. The sample is drawn from a study of T cell clones after liver transplantation. General study results and limits: Rather than being deleted, graft donor-reactive T cells may have moved into the graft.

Trimming stripped 2 bases from V and 1 base from J, with 17 bases between. Germline-derived CDR1 and CDR2 are MDHEN and SYDVKM. This CDR3 has 17 amino acids. The TCR was taken from a human patient who received a liver transplant. A subset of T cells may come from the graft donor. This sample comprised CD8+ T cells from blood, obtained almost 47 months after liver transplant. The genes are TRBV28 and TRBJ1-1, with D tentatively TRBD1 (6 bases). The CDR3 loop is CASSLPFRGGANTEAFF. DNA of the CDR3: TGTGCCAGCAGTTTACCCTTCAGGGGAGGGGCGAACACTGAAGCTTTCTTT. Full variable domain (missing parts from reference TRBV28 and TRBJ1-1): DVKVTQSSRYLVKRTGEKVFLECVQDMDHENMFWYRQDPGLGLRLIYFSYDVKMKEKGDIPEGYSVSREKKERFSLILESASTNQTSMYLCASSLPFRGGANTEAFFGQGTRLTVV.